This T cell receptor (beta chain) stems from a study of T-cell memory formation after mild COVID-19. Study background: TCR clusters were mostly donor specific.

The germline V gene encodes CDR1 LGHNA and CDR2 YNFKEQ. V lost 0 bases, J lost 5 bases, and 9 bases stayed unmatched. The CDR3 contains 18 residues. This clonotype was observed a few times. TCRdb redid the calling of the 5' RACE reads with MiXCR, one entry per CDR3 protein. The sample lists roughly 89,000 distinct CDR3 sequences; about 13% were seen once. The rearrangement links TRBV4-2 to TRBJ2-2; 10 bases align to TRBD1. Source material: PBMCs or a T cell subset sorted from them (not recorded which). The clonotype was recovered from an adult woman who had mild COVID-19 (a few samples of this study predate the infection). Cell type and time point are not known. The CDR3 nucleotides are TGTGCCAGCAGCCAAGATTGGGGGGGACAGGGGTCAACCGGGGAGCTGTTTTTT. It yields the protein CASSQDWGGQGSTGELFF.